Described below is a single T cell receptor beta chain sequence and its context. These data are taken from a study of T cell repertoires in aging, cancer and after chemotherapy. Deletions cut 8 bases from V and 10 bases from J, with 18 bases between. Germline CDR1 and CDR2: SEHNR and FQNEAQ (reference sequence). CDR3 size: 13 residues. Multiplex touch-down PCR with TRB-A/B primers amplified rearranged V-D-J TRB sequences. TCRdb called the multiplex PCR reads again in MiXCR, with one record for every CDR3 protein. The sample consists of about 11,000 distinct CDR3 sequences, almost 30% of them appearing once. The template was genomic DNA from peripheral blood, not RNA.

The V and J genes are TRBV7-9 and TRBJ2-1; the D gene is possibly TRBD1 (6 bases). The specimen sequenced was blood. The source of this sequence is a human donor in good health. The CDR3 DNA sequence: TGTGCCAGCGGGCCGGGACAAGACTACGAGCAGTTCTTC. Translating gives CASGPGQDYEQFF.